The TCR beta chain under discussion was sequenced for a study of memory CD4+ T cells and cytomegalovirus serostatus. At the level of the study: This sample comes from healthy Belgian adults, 8 to 10 CMV seropositive, 24 seronegative. Study conclusions and caveats: Suggested: most of the CMV-linked TCR signature lies in CD4+ memory cells.

Here immunoSEQ multiplex PCR was the method, and the copy in TCRdb shows in-frame clones only, minus some. The data contain about 100,000 clones, 75% to 85% of them singletons. The sort gate was single viable CD3+CD4+CD8-CD45RO+ cells for memory CD4+ T cells. Serum IgG to CMV pp150, pp28, p38 and p52 defined serostatus. Germline CDR1 is LNHDA and CDR2 is SQIVND (reference sequence). The CDR3 runs 14 residues. Trimming stripped 3 bases from V and 4 bases from J, with 12 bases between. As concerns this clone: Its antigen is unknown.

The material sequenced was memory CD4+ T cells from blood. The chain carries TRBV19 and TRBJ2-5; tentative D call: TRBD2 (5 bases). This clonotype originated in an adult in good health and CMV-seropositive. CDR3 amino acids: CASSMSPGSETQYF. CDR3 nucleotides: TGTGCCAGTAGTATGTCTCCGGGATCAGAGACCCAGTACTTC.